A selection of T cell receptor beta chains follows, all from one sample in a study of blood T cell repertoires in COVID-19. The data were produced by immunoSEQ multiplex PCR, yet TCRdb's version contains in-frame clones alone and is incomplete. This table holds under 450,000 clones, about 90% found once. The material sequenced was PBMCs or T cells enriched from blood (not recorded which). Receptor source: a woman aged 30 to 39 who had recovered from COVID-19. Both conserved end residues are part of each CDR3. D genes are given only for firm matches. Not every row has a clone size; where given, it reads once, few, many or a size class.

clone size: few
D gene: .
V gene: TRBV5-5
J gene: TRBJ1-2
CDR3 DNA: TGTGCCAGCAGCTTAGACAGCTATGGCTACACCTTC
CDR3 protein: CASSLDSYGYTF

clone size: .
D gene: .
V gene: TRBV19
J gene: TRBJ2-7
CDR3 DNA: TGTGCCAGTAGTCTGGCAGGGCCCTCCTACGAGCAGTACTTC
CDR3 protein: CASSLAGPSYEQYF

clone size: few
D gene: .
V gene: TRBV7-9
J gene: TRBJ2-2
CDR3 DNA: TGTGCCAGCAGCTTAGTCGACAGGCTCACCGGGGAGCTGTTTTTT
CDR3 protein: CASSLVDRLTGELFF

clone size: few
D gene: .
V gene: TRBV6-5
J gene: TRBJ1-1
CDR3 DNA: TGTGCCAGCAGCCTCCAGGGCATGAACACTGAAGCTTTCTTT
CDR3 protein: CASSLQGMNTEAFF

clone size: .
D gene: .
V gene: TRBV7-9
J gene: TRBJ1-4
CDR3 DNA: TGTGCCAGCAGCTTAGGGGGCAGTGAAAAACTGTTTTTT
CDR3 protein: CASSLGGSEKLFF

clone size: .
D gene: .
V gene: TRBV7-9
J gene: TRBJ1-3
CDR3 DNA: TGTGCCAGCAGTCACCGCGGGCGGCGCTCTGGAAACACCATATATTTT
CDR3 protein: CASSHRGRRSGNTIYF

clone size: .
D gene: TRBD2
V gene: TRBV2
J gene: TRBJ2-1
CDR3 DNA: TGTGCCAGCAGTGAAGTAGCGGGACTAGCGGGCAATGAGCAGTTCTTC
CDR3 protein: CASSEVAGLAGNEQFF

clone size: .
D gene: TRBD1
V gene: TRBV6-5
J gene: TRBJ2-7
CDR3 DNA: TGTGCCAGCAGTTACGACAGGGATAGTGCCTACGAGCAGTACTTC
CDR3 protein: CASSYDRDSAYEQYF

clone size: few
D gene: TRBD1
V gene: TRBV19
J gene: TRBJ1-2
CDR3 DNA: TGTGCCAGTAGCACCGGGACAGAATATGGCTACACCTTC
CDR3 protein: CASSTGTEYGYTF

clone size: .
D gene: TRBD2
V gene: TRBV7-9
J gene: TRBJ2-7
CDR3 DNA: TGTGCCAGCAGCCTAGCGGGGGGACCATACGAGCAGTACTTC
CDR3 protein: CASSLAGGPYEQYF

clone size: .
D gene: .
V gene: TRBV7-9
J gene: TRBJ1-5
CDR3 DNA: TGTGCCAGCAGCTTAGTAGGGCAGGGGCATCAGCCCCAGCATTTT
CDR3 protein: CASSLVGQGHQPQHF

clone size: .
D gene: .
V gene: TRBV7-9
J gene: TRBJ1-6
CDR3 DNA: TGTGCCAGCAGCTCTGACATCTTTAATTCACCCCTCCACTTT
CDR3 protein: CASSSDIFNSPLHF

clone size: .
D gene: .
V gene: TRBV10-2
J gene: TRBJ1-4
CDR3 DNA: TGCGCCAGCAGGCCCATTAATTCAGCAACTAATGAAAAACTGTTTTTT
CDR3 protein: CASRPINSATNEKLFF

clone size: .
D gene: TRBD1
V gene: TRBV9
J gene: TRBJ1-2
CDR3 DNA: TGTGCCAGCAGCTCCGGGACAGGGGGCTGGAGCTACACCTTC
CDR3 protein: CASSSGTGGWSYTF

clone size: .
D gene: TRBD1
V gene: TRBV3-1/TRBV3-2
J gene: TRBJ1-1
CDR3 DNA: TGTGCCAGCAGTCGGGACAGGGCGAACACTGAAGCTTTCTTT
CDR3 protein: CASSRDRANTEAFF

clone size: .
D gene: .
V gene: TRBV7-9
J gene: TRBJ1-1
CDR3 DNA: TGTGCCAGCAGCTTGGCTGGGACAATGAACACTGAAGCTTTCTTT
CDR3 protein: CASSLAGTMNTEAFF

clone size: .
D gene: TRBD2
V gene: TRBV5-1
J gene: TRBJ2-1
CDR3 DNA: TGCGCCAGCAGCTTGCCCTCCGCGGGGGGGATCGTCTCCTACAATGAGCAGTTCTTC
CDR3 protein: CASSLPSAGGIVSYNEQFF

clone size: .
D gene: TRBD1
V gene: TRBV3-1/TRBV3-2
J gene: TRBJ1-2
CDR3 DNA: TGTGCCAGCAGCCGACAGGGGCTATTTAATGGCTACACCTTC
CDR3 protein: CASSRQGLFNGYTF

clone size: .
D gene: TRBD1
V gene: TRBV6-5
J gene: TRBJ2-2
CDR3 DNA: TGTGCCAGCAGTTCCGCAAGGGACAGGGATGACGGGGAGCTGTTTTTT
CDR3 protein: CASSSARDRDDGELFF

clone size: .
D gene: TRBD1
V gene: TRBV3-1/TRBV3-2
J gene: TRBJ1-5
CDR3 DNA: TGTGCCAGCAGCCAAGACAGGGGGCCGGAGCAGCCCCAGCATTTT
CDR3 protein: CASSQDRGPEQPQHF